This T cell receptor (beta chain) originates from a study of T cells after yellow fever vaccination. Points from the study as a whole: A faster peak, day 5 versus 15, was reached by the weaker secondary response. Abundant bulk-derived clonotypes could contaminate FACS-sorted repertoires. Only a minor proportion of clonotypes was detected across both CD4 and CD8 compartments.

Per the germline V gene, CDR1 is MNHEY and CDR2 is SVGAGI. Unmatched junction bases numbered 3, after V lost 0 bases and J lost 1 base. The CDR3 is 17 amino acids. Conversion of TCR transcripts into cDNA relied on 5'RACE template switching, which added a universal primer site and UMIs. TCRdb redid the calling of the 5' RACE reads with MiXCR, one entry per CDR3 protein. This sample has some 300,000 distinct CDR3 sequences, with about 10% found just once. This clonotype was counted only a few times. Its target is not known. The chain links TRBV6-5 to TRBJ2-2; TRBD2 agrees at 9 bases. The clonotype originates from a young man who received the YFV17D yellow fever vaccine. Source: CD4+ T cells sorted from PBMCs, taken 5 days after the yellow fever booster vaccination. CDR3 DNA sequence: TGTGCCAGCAGTTACTCGTTACTAGCGGGGAACACCGGGGAGCTGTTTTTT. It translates to CASSYSLLAGNTGELFF.